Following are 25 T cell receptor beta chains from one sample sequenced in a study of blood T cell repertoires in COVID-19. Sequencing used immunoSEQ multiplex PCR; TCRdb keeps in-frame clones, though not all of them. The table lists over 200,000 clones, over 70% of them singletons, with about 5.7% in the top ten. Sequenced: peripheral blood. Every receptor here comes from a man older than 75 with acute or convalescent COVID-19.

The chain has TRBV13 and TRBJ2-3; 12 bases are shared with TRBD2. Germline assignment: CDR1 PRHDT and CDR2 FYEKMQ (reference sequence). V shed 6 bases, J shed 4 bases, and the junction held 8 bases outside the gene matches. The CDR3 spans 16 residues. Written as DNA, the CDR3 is TGTGCCAGCAGGCCGAGACTAGCGGGAGACCCAGATACGCAGTATTTT. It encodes CASRPRLAGDPDTQYF.

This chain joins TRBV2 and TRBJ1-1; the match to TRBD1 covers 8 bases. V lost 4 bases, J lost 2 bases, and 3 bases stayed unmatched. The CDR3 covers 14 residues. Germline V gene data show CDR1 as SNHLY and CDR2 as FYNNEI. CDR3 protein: CASSAGGENTEAFF. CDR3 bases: TGTGCCAGCAGTGCAGGGGGCGAAAACACTGAAGCTTTCTTT.

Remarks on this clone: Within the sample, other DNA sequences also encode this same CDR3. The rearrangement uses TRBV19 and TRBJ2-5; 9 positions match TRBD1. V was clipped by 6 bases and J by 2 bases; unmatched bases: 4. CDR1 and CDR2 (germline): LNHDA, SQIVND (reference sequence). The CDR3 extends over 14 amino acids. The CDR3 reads CASRPGTGQETQYF. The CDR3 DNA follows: TGTGCCAGTAGACCCGGGACAGGGCAAGAGACCCAGTACTTC.

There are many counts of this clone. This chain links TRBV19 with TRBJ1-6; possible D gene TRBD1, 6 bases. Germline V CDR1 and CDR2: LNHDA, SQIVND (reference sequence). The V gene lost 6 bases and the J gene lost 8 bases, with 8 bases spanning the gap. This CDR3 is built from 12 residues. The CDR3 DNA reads TGTGCCAGTAGCTACAGGGATTCACCCCTCCACTTT. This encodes CASSYRDSPLHF.

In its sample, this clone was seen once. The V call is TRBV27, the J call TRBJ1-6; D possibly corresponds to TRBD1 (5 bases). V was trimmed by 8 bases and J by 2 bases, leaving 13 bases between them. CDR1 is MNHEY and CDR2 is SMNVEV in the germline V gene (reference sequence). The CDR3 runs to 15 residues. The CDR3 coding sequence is TGTGCCAGCGCAAGGCAGGGCACCTATAATTCACCCCTCCACTTT. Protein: CASARQGTYNSPLHF.

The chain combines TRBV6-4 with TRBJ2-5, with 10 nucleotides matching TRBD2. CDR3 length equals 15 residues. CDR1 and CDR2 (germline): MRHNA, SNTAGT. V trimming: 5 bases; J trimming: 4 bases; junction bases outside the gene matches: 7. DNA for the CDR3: TGTGCCAGCAGTATTCTAGCGGGAGAAGGAGAGACCCAGTACTTC. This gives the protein CASSILAGEGETQYF.

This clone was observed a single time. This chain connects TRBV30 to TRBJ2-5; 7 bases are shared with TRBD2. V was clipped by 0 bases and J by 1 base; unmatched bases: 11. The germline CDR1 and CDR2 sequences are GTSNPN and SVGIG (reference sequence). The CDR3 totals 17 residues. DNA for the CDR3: TGTGCCTGGAGTGTTGGCTGGGGGGGACGGGGCCAAGAGACCCAGTACTTC. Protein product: CAWSVGWGGRGQETQYF.

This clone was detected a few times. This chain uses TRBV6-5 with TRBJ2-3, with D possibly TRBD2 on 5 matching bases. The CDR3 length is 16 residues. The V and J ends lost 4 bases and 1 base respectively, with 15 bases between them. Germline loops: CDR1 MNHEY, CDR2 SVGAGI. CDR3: CASSSSGAAGTDTQYF. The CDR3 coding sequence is TGTGCCAGCAGTTCCAGCGGAGCGGCCGGCACAGATACGCAGTATTTT.

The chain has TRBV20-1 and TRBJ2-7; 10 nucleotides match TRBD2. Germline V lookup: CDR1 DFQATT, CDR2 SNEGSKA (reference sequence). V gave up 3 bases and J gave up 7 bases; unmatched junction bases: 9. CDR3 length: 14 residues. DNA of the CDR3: TGCAGTGCTAGTATCCCTAGCGGGAGCGGAGAGCAGTACTTC. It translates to CSASIPSGSGEQYF.

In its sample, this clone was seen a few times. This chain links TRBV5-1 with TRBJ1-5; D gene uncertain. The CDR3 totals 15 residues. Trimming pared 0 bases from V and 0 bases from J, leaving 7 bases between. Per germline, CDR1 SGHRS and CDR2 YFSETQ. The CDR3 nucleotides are TGCGCCAGCAGCTTGGGAGGGTTTAGCAATCAGCCCCAGCATTTT. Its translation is CASSLGGFSNQPQHF.

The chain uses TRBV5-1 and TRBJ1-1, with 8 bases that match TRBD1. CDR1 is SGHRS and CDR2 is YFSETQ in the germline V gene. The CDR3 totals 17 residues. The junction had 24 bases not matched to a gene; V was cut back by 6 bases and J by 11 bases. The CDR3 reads CASKSGFTDRASNGAFF. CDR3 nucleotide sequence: TGCGCCAGCAAGTCGGGGTTCACGGACAGGGCAAGTAATGGGGCTTTCTTT.

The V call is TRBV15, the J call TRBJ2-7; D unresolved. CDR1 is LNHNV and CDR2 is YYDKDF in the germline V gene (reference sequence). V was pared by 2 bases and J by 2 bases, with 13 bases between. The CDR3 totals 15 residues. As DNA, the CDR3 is TGTGCCACCAGCAGACACGACCGCGGCCCCTACGAGCAGTACTTC. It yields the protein CATSRHDRGPYEQYF.

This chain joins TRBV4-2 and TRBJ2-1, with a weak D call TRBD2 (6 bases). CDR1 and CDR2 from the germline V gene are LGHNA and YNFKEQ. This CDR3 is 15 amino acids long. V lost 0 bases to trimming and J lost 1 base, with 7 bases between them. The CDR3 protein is CASSQEGGSYNEQFF. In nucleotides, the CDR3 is TGTGCCAGCAGCCAAGAGGGGGGTTCCTACAATGAGCAGTTCTTC.

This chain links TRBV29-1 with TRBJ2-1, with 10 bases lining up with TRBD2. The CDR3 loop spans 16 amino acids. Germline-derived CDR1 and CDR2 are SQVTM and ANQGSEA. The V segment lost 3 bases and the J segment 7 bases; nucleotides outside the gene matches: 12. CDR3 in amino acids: CSVDGFVSSGSNEQFF. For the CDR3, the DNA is TGCAGCGTTGATGGGTTCGTGTCTAGCGGGAGTAATGAGCAGTTCTTC.

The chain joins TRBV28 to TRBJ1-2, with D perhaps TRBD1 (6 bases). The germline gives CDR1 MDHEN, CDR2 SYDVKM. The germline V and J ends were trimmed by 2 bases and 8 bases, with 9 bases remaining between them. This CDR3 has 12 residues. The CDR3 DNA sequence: TGTGCCAGCAGTTTAACAGGGCACGGCTACACCTTC. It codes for CASSLTGHGYTF.

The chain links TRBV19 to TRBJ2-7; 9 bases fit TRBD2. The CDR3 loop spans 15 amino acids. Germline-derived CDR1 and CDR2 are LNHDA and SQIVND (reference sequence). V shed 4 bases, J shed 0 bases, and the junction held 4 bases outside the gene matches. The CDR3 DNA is TGTGCCAGTAGTAGGACTAGCGACAGCTCCTACGAGCAGTACTTC. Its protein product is CASSRTSDSSYEQYF.

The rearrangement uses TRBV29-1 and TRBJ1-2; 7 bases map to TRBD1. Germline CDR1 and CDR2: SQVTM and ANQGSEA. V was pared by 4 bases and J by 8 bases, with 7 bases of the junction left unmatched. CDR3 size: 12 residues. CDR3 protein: CSVVGGTDGYTF. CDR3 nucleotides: TGCAGCGTTGTAGGAGGGACAGACGGCTACACCTTC.

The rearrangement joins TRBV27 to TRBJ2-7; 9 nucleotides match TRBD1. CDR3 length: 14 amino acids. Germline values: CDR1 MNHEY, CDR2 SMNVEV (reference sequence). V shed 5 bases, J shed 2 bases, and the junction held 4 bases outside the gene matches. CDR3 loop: CASSLTGGPYEQYF. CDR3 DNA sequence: TGTGCCAGCAGTCTTACAGGGGGCCCCTACGAGCAGTACTTC.

CDR3 protein: CASSNRVQGTYEQYF. The CDR3 nucleotides are TGTGCCAGTAGTAACCGGGTACAGGGGACCTACGAGCAGTACTTC. This chain uses TRBV19 with TRBJ2-7; TRBD1 aligns across 7 bases. CDR3 length: 15 residues. The junction had 8 bases not matched to a gene; V was cut back by 4 bases and J by 2 bases. CDR1 and CDR2 (germline): LNHDA, SQIVND (reference sequence).

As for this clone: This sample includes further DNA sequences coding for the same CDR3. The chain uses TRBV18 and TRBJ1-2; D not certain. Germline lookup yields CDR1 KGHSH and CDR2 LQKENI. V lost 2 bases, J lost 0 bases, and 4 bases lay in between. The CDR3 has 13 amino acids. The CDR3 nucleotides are TGTGCCAGCTCACCAGGAGCTAACTATGGCTACACCTTC. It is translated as CASSPGANYGYTF.

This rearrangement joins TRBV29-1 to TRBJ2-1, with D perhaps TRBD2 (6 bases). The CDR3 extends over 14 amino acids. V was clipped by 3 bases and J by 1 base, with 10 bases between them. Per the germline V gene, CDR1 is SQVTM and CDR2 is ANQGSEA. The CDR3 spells CSVDSRESYNEQFF. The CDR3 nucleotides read TGCAGCGTTGATAGTCGGGAGTCCTACAATGAGCAGTTCTTC.

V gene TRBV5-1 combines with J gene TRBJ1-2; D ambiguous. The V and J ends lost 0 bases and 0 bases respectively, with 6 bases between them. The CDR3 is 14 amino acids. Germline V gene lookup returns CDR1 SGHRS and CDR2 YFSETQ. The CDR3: CASSLDVANYGYTF. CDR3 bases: TGCGCCAGCAGCTTGGACGTAGCTAACTATGGCTACACCTTC.

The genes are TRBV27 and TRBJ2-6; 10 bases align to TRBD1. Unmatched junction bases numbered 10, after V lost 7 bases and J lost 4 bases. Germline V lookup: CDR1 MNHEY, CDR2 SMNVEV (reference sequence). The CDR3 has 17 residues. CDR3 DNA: TGTGCCAGCAAACCTCGGGACAGGGGTAGGGGGGCCAACGTCCTGACTTTC. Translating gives CASKPRDRGRGANVLTF.

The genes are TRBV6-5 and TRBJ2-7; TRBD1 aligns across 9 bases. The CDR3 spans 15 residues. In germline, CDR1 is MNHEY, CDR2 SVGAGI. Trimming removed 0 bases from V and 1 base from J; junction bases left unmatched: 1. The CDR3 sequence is CASSYSTGGSYEQYF. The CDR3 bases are TGTGCCAGCAGTTACTCGACAGGGGGGTCCTACGAGCAGTACTTC.

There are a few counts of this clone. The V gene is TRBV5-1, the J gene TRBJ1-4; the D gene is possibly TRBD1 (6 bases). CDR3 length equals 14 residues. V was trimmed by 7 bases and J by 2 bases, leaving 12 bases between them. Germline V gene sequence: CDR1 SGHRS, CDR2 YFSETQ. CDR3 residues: CASRNRVTNEKLFF. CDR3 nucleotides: TGCGCCAGCCGCAACAGGGTGACTAATGAAAAACTGTTTTTT.